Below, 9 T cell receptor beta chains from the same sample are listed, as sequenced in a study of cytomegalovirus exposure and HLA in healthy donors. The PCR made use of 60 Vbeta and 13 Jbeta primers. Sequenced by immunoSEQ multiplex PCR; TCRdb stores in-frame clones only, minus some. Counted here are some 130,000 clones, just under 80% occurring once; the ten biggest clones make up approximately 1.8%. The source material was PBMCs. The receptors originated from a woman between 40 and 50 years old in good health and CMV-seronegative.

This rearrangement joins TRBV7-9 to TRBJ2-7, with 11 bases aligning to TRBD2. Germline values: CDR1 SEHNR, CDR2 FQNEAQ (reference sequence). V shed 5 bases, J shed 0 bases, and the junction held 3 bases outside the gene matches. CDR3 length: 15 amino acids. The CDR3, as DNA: TGTGCCAGCAGCCATACTAGCGGGAGCTCCTACGAGCAGTACTTC. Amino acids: CASSHTSGSSYEQYF.

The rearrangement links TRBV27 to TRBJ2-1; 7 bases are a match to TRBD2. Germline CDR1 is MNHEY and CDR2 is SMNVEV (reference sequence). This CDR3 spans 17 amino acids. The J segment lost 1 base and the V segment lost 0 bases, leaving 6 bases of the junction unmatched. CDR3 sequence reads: CASSLSTSRASYNEQFF. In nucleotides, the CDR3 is TGTGCCAGCAGTTTATCGACTAGCAGGGCGTCCTACAATGAGCAGTTCTTC.

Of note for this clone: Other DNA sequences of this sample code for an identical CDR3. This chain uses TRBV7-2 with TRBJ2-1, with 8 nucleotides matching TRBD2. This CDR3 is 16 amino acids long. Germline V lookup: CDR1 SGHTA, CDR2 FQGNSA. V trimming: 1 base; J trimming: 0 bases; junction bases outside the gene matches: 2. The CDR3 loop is CASSLVAGGSYNEQFF. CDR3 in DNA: TGTGCCAGCAGCTTAGTTGCGGGGGGCTCCTACAATGAGCAGTTCTTC. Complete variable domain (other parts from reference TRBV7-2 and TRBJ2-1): GAGVSQSPSNKVTEKGKDVELRCDPISGHTALYWYRQSLGQGLEFLIYFQGNSAPDKSGLPSDRFSAERTGGSVSTLTIQRTQQEDSAVYLCASSLVAGGSYNEQFFGPGTRLTVL.

CDR3 residues: CASSPETSGGDTQYF. The DNA of the CDR3 is TGTGCCAGCAGCCCCGAAACTAGCGGGGGAGATACGCAGTATTTT. The chain uses TRBV7-7 and TRBJ2-3; the match to TRBD2 covers 11 bases. Germline trimming cut 5 bases from V and 5 bases from J; bases unmatched to any gene: 6. Germline V gene sequence: CDR1 SSHAT, CDR2 FNYEAQ (reference sequence). This CDR3 region has 15 residues.

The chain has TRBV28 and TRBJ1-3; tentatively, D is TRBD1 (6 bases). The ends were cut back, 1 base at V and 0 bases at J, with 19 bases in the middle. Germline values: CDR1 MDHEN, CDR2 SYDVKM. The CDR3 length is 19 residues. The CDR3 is CASSLSSPAGDRSGNTIYF. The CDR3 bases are TGTGCCAGCAGTTTATCCTCTCCCGCAGGGGATCGCTCTGGAAACACCATATATTTT.

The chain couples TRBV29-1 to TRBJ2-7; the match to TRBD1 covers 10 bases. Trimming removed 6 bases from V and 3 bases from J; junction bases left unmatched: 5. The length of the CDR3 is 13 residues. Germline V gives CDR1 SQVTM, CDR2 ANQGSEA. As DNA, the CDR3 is TGCAGCGTGACAGGGACAGGGGTCTACGAGCAGTACTTC. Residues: CSVTGTGVYEQYF.

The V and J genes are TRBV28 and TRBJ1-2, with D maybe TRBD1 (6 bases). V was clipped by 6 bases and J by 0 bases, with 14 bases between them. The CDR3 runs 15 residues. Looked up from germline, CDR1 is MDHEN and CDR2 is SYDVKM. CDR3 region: CASRPLGTPNYGYTF. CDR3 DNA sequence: TGTGCCAGCAGACCCCTTGGGACACCTAACTATGGCTACACCTTC.

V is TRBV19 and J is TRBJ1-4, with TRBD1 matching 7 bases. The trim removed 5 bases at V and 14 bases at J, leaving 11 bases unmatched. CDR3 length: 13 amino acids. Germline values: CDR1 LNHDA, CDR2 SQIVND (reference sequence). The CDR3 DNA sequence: TGTGCCAGTAGTGGGAGCGACAGGGTTCGGCTGTTTTTT. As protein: CASSGSDRVRLFF.

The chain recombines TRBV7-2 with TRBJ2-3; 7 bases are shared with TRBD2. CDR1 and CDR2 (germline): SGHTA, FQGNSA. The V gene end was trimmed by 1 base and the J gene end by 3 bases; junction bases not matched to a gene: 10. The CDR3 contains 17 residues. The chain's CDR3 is CASSLGASGELTDTQYF. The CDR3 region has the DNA TGTGCCAGCAGCTTAGGGGCTAGCGGCGAATTGACAGATACGCAGTATTTT.